What follows are 14 T cell receptor beta chains derived from one specimen sequenced in a study of T cell repertoires in cytomegalovirus infection. For these TCRs, the target antigens are not known. Via MiXCR, TCRdb re-called the reads, giving one row per CDR3 protein. The table lists hundreds of thousands of distinct CDR3 sequences, 40% to 50% of them singletons. The input for sequencing was cultured PBMCs, taken from culture after CMV antigen stimulation. The receptors were sampled from a human donor in good health (CMV status not recorded). Some clones in this sample may be carry-over from other donors' samples.

This clonotype was seen many times. The chain employs TRBV7-8 and TRBJ2-2, with 9 bases identical to TRBD1. The V segment lost 5 bases and the J segment 3 bases; nucleotides outside the gene matches: 7. The germline V gene has CDR1 SGHVS and CDR2 FQNEAQ. The CDR3 spans 16 residues. The CDR3 protein is CASSRMDRGYTGELFF. The CDR3 DNA sequence: TGTGCCAGCAGCCGCATGGACAGGGGTTACACCGGGGAGCTGTTTTTT. The variable domain in full, with the rest retrieved from reference TRBV7-8 and TRBJ2-2, is GAGVSQSPRYKVAKRGQDVALRCDPISGHVSLFWYQQALGQGPEFLTYFQNEAQLDKSGLPSDRFFAERPEGSVSTLKIQRTQQEDSAVYLCASSRMDRGYTGELFFGEGSRLTVL.

The chain combines TRBV6-6 with TRBJ1-6; a possible D gene is TRBD1 (5 bases). CDR1 is MNHNY and CDR2 is SVGAGI in the germline V gene (reference sequence). V lost 10 bases and J 10 bases, leaving 17 bases between the germline ends. The CDR3 contains 13 residues. The CDR3 region has the DNA TGTGCCACCACCTCGGCCGGGGGGTCACCCCTCCACTTT. Its protein product is CATTSAGGSPLHF.

This clonotype was counted only a few times. The rearrangement joins TRBV11-3 to TRBJ2-7, with D perhaps given as TRBD1 or TRBD2 (6 bases each). Looked up from germline, CDR1 is SGHNT and CDR2 is YENEEA. V gave up 2 bases and J gave up 2 bases, with 10 bases separating them. CDR3 length: 14 residues. CDR3 residues: CASSLSGATYEQYF. The CDR3 DNA reads TGTGCCAGCAGCTTATCGGGGGCGACCTACGAGCAGTACTTC.

The chain couples TRBV28 to TRBJ1-2, with D maybe TRBD1 (6 bases). This CDR3 is built from 16 residues. Looked up from germline, CDR1 is MDHEN and CDR2 is SYDVKM. V lost 2 bases and J 4 bases, leaving 17 bases between the germline ends. CDR3 coding DNA: TGTGCCAGCAGTTTAATCGGATACAGGGCCAGCTATGGCTACACCTTC. Translated, it gives CASSLIGYRASYGYTF.

The chain joins TRBV2 to TRBJ2-7; 9 bases line up with TRBD1. Germline CDR1 and CDR2: SNHLY and FYNNEI. Trimming removed 0 bases from V and 1 base from J; junction bases left unmatched: 1. The CDR3 consists of 15 residues. CDR3 in amino acids: CASSEAGQGSYEQYF. DNA for the CDR3: TGTGCCAGCAGTGAAGCCGGACAGGGGTCCTACGAGCAGTACTTC.

This clonotype was seen only a few times. The J gene is TRBJ2-3, the V gene TRBV18; 9 bases map to TRBD2. CDR3 size: 15 residues. Germline CDR1 reads KGHSH; CDR2 reads LQKENI. With V trimmed by 2 bases and J by 2 bases, 2 bases remained unmatched. CDR3 region: CASSPSGGITDTQYF. Written as DNA, the CDR3 is TGTGCCAGCTCACCAAGCGGGGGGATCACAGATACGCAGTATTTT.

The sample holds one count of this clonotype. J is TRBJ2-2 and V is TRBV6-1; no clear D gene. Trimming removed 6 bases at V and 2 bases at J, with 13 bases between. Looked up from germline, CDR1 is MNHNS and CDR2 is SASEGT. The CDR3 is 15 residues long. This CDR3 reads CASSRPGVNTGELFF. CDR3 bases: TGTGCCAGCAGCCGCCCTGGGGTTAACACCGGGGAGCTGTTTTTT.

The V gene is TRBV5-5, the J gene TRBJ2-4; weak D call: TRBD2 (6 bases). Between the trimmed V and J ends, which lost 7 bases and 5 bases, there was a span of 13 bases. Germline assignment: CDR1 SGHKS and CDR2 YYEKEE (reference sequence). There are 13 residues in the CDR3. CDR3 residues: CASCLANENIQYF. CDR3 bases: TGTGCCAGCTGCCTAGCGAACGAAAACATTCAGTACTTC. Based on the CDR3 plus reference TRBV5-5 and TRBJ2-4, the full variable domain is DAGVTQSPTHLIKTRGQQVTLRCSPISGHKSVSWYQQVLGQGPQFIFQYYEKEERGRGNFPDRFSARQFPNYSSELNVNALLLGDSALYLCASCLANENIQYFGAGTRLSVL.

The chain recombines TRBV28 with TRBJ2-6, with TRBD2 as a possible D gene (6 bases). Germline lookup yields CDR1 MDHEN and CDR2 SYDVKM. V was cut by 5 bases and J by 2 bases, with 16 bases left in between. This CDR3 comprises 17 residues. The CDR3 DNA reads TGTGCCAGCAGTCCCGGTCAGGGCGGGGCTGGGGCCAACGTCCTGACTTTC. Its protein product is CASSPGQGGAGANVLTF.

This clonotype appeared a few times. The V gene is TRBV4-1, the J gene TRBJ2-5; D may be TRBD2 (5 bases). V lost 4 bases, J lost 5 bases, and 11 bases lay in between. The CDR3 length is 13 residues. Germline lookup yields CDR1 MGHRA and CDR2 YSYEKL. CDR3 nucleotide sequence: TGCGCCAGCAGCCGGGTGGGAGTTGAGACCCAGTACTTC. Translating gives CASSRVGVETQYF.

This chain joins TRBV6-2 or TRBV6-3 and TRBJ2-5; 8 bases align to TRBD2. CDR1 is MNHEY and CDR2 is SVGEGT in the germline V gene. Trimming at V came to 5 bases and at J to 5 bases, leaving 7 bases not matched to a gene. The length of the CDR3 is 14 residues. The CDR3 DNA follows: TGTGCCAGCAGTCTCCCGGGACTAGTCGAGACCCAGTACTTC. The encoded protein is CASSLPGLVETQYF.

The rearrangement links TRBV4-1 to TRBJ2-1; unclear D gene. Germline V lookup: CDR1 MGHRA, CDR2 YSYEKL. V lost 4 bases and J 2 bases, leaving 9 bases between the germline ends. There are 14 residues in the CDR3. Written as DNA, the CDR3 is TGCGCCAGCAGCCTGGACCTAGCCTACAATGAGCAGTTCTTC. It yields the protein CASSLDLAYNEQFF.

The genes are TRBV7-3 and TRBJ2-7; TRBD2 might be the D (6 bases). CDR3 length: 14 residues. V lost 5 bases to trimming and J lost 3 bases, with 14 bases between them. Germline CDR1 and CDR2: SGHTA and FQGTGA. CDR3 nucleotide sequence: TGTGCCAGCAGCCAAAAGGAGGAGGGCTACGAGCAGTACTTC. Its translation is CASSQKEEGYEQYF.

The chain has TRBV6-5 and TRBJ2-2; D perhaps matches TRBD2 (6 bases). V was clipped by 4 bases and J by 4 bases, with 13 bases between them. The CDR3 covers 15 residues. The germline V gene has CDR1 MNHEY and CDR2 SVGAGI. The CDR3 reads CASSSTGLLTGELFF. The CDR3 coding sequence is TGTGCCAGCAGTTCGACGGGACTTCTCACCGGGGAGCTGTTTTTT.